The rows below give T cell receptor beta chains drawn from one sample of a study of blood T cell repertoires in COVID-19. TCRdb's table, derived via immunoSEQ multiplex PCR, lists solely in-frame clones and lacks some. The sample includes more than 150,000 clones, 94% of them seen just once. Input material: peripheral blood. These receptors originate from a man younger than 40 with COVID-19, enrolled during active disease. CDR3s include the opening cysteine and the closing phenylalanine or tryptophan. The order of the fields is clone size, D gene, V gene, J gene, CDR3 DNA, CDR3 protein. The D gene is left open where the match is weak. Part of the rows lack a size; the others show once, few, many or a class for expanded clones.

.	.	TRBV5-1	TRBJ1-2	TGCGCCAGCAGCTCCCACGAGCAGGGAACGTTTGGGTATGGCTACACCTTC	CASSSHEQGTFGYGYTF
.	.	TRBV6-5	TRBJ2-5	TGTGCCAGCAGTCGGGTGGGGGGAGAGACCCAGTACTTC	CASSRVGGETQYF
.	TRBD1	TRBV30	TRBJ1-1	TGTGCCTGGAGAGGGGGACAGGGGGACACTGAAGCTTTCTTT	CAWRGGQGDTEAFF
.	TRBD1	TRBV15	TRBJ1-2	TGTGCCACCAGCTTCACTCACCGACAGGGCGATGGCTACACCTTC	CATSFTHRQGDGYTF
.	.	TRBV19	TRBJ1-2	TGTGCCAGTAGTATCCCGGAGTTTTTGCGTGGCTACACCTTC	CASSIPEFLRGYTF
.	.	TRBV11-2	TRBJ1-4	TGTGCCAGCAGCGAGGGGACCGGGAGGAATGAAAAACTGTTTTTT	CASSEGTGRNEKLFF
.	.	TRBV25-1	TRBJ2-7	TGTGCCAGCAGTAGTACAGGCCCTCACGAGCAGTACTTC	CASSSTGPHEQYF
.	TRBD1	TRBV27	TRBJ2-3	TGTGCCAGCAGCAAACACTTACCGGGACAGAGTATAGATACGCAGTATTTT	CASSKHLPGQSIDTQYF
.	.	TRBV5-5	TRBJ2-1	TGTGCCAGCAGCTTGGAATCGCAGTCCTACAATGAGCAGTTCTTC	CASSLESQSYNEQFF
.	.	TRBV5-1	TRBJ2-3	TGCGCCAGCAGCTGGAGAATCACAGATACGCAGTATTTT	CASSWRITDTQYF
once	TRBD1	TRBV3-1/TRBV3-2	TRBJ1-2	TGTGCCAGCAGCCAAGGACGGGACAGCGATGGCTACACCTTC	CASSQGRDSDGYTF
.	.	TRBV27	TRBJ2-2	TGTGCCAGCAGTTTTTCTGGGAGGACCGGGGAGCTGTTTTTT	CASSFSGRTGELFF